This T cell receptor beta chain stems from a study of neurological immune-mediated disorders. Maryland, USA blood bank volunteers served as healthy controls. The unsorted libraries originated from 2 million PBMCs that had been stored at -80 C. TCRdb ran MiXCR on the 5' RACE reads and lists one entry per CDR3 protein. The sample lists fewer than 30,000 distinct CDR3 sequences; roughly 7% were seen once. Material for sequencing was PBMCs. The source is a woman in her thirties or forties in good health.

CDR3 DNA sequence: TGTGCCAGCAGCCAAGAGCGGGAGCCCTCCTACGAGCAGTACTTC. Translation gives CASSQEREPSYEQYF. V usage is TRBV4-2 and J usage is TRBJ2-7, with 7 nucleotides matching TRBD2. Germline CDR1 LGHNA, CDR2 YNFKEQ. This CDR3 is built from 15 residues. J lost 0 bases, V lost 0 bases, and 2 bases had no gene match.